This T cell receptor beta chain was sequenced for a study of identical twins (dated by TCRdb to 2016 to 2017). About the full investigation: To test whether fetal clonotypes persist, this study deep-sequenced TCR alpha and beta repertoires from monozygotic twins, from unrelated adults of various ages, and from cord blood. Replicate twin experiments were performed at different times using different library preparation protocols to rule out contamination. Here is what the overall study found, with its caveats: Excess twin sharing in beta out-of-frame sequences was weaker because fewer shared sequences lowered the signal-to-noise ratio. Because the same donors could not be followed over many years, the conclusions relied on cross-sectional statistical analysis. In monozygotic twins, out-of-frame TCR alpha sharing was systematically underestimated by recombination models, although the models agreed with sharing between unrelated individuals. Out-of-frame TCR alpha sequences shared between twins showed an excess of low generation-probability sequences compared with coincidental sharing between unrelated individuals. Invariant T cells such as MAIT and iNKT could partly confound zero-insertion analyses, although diverse VJ usage argued against such confounding for most clonotypes. Abundant cord blood beta clonotypes carried fewer insertions; young adult naive repertoires showed a weaker similar trend, while memory repertoires showed none.

The receptor library was made with 5' RACE. The data were produced on an Illumina HiSeq 2000. A universal primer binding site was added through template switching, and the final cDNA carried a unique molecular identifier so that TCR cDNA molecules could be counted accurately. First-strand cDNA for TCR alpha and beta chains was synthesized from specific primers in the conserved constant-segment region. To control for contamination, every cDNA library was double barcoded, receiving both a SMART-Mk sample barcode and Illumina barcodes. TruSeq adapter sequences and Illumina sample barcodes were added in two successive PCR steps. The TCR alpha and beta cDNA libraries were sequenced on the Illumina HiSeq platform using custom primers. On the authors' methods: Unique molecular identifiers were extracted from raw reads with MiGEC, and CDR3 positions were determined with MiXCR. For each individual, recombination models were inferred using an EM algorithm with the repgenHMM and IGoR tools. Shared clonotypes were analyzed with the tcR package in R, and sharing was normalized by the product of cloneset sizes. To study raw recombination free of thymic and clonal selection effects, out-of-frame nonproductive sequences were analyzed. TCRdb took the public reads, trimmed them with fastp at Q25, ran MiXCR for clone calling and kept in-frame beta chains. One record per CDR3 amino acid sequence lists the most common genes and DNA. What appears here as the V and J calls and clone size reflects TCRdb's work, not the paper's. This sample holds 1.5 million to 2 million distinct CDR3 sequences; around a third were observed only once. The biggest ten clones account for 0.25% to 0.3% of the sample.

In its sample, this clonotype was seen a few times. Which antigen it targets is not known. No per-base quality is available; no much larger clone lies one base away. All donors were healthy Caucasians. V lost 3 bases and J lost 4 bases; the stretch between them is 15 bases long. Reading from cysteine to phenylalanine, the CDR3 counts 14 amino acids. Only the CDR3 DNA is retained, 42 bases long and in frame from the first base. The germline V gene specifies SQVTM as CDR1 and ANQGSEA as CDR2. The receptor chain draws on TRBV29-1 and TRBJ1-2; TRBD1 is a possible D gene, resting on 6 matching bases. Sequencing was carried out using cord blood. The sequence derives from a newborn girl in good health. The DNA reads as follows: TGCAGCGTTGATCGTGCAGGGGCGGGCTATGGCTACACCTTC. It translates to CSVDRAGAGYGYTF.